Listed here are 23 T cell receptor beta chains from one sample, sequenced in a study of lymphopenia after photon versus proton radiotherapy. This table comes from immunoSEQ multiplex PCR, and its TCRdb copy is limited to in-frame clones, with some not included. Among some 170,000 clones listed, less than 90% were seen once. Specimen: peripheral blood, collected from a patient treated with photon-based radiotherapy. The receptor source for this set is a man aged 50 to 59 with gastric cancer.

V gene TRBV28 combines with J gene TRBJ1-2, with 7 bases fitting TRBD1. V shed 6 bases and J 3 bases; nucleotides not matched to a gene: 4. The CDR3 runs 13 residues. Germline V CDR1 and CDR2: MDHEN, SYDVKM. The CDR3 DNA reads as TGTGCCAGCAGGTCCGGGACAGACTATGGCTACACCTTC. Amino acids: CASRSGTDYGYTF.

The chain uses TRBV19 and TRBJ2-2; 11 bases map to TRBD2. V was clipped by 6 bases and J by 4 bases; unmatched bases: 7. The germline gives CDR1 LNHDA, CDR2 SQIVND (reference sequence). The CDR3 has 16 residues. CDR3: CASRELAGVVTGELFF. In nucleotides, the CDR3 is TGTGCCAGTAGGGAACTAGCGGGAGTTGTCACCGGGGAGCTGTTTTTT.

The V gene is TRBV7-2, the J gene TRBJ2-1; 9 bases are shared with TRBD1. The V gene end was trimmed by 6 bases and the J gene end by 5 bases; junction bases not matched to a gene: 8. The V gene's germline CDR1 is SGHTA and CDR2 FQGNSA. This CDR3 is 15 amino acids long. The CDR3 spells CASSPGTGPNNEQFF. The CDR3 DNA follows: TGTGCCAGCAGTCCCGGGACAGGGCCCAACAATGAGCAGTTCTTC.

This clone was counted a single time. The chain uses TRBV27 and TRBJ2-1; TRBD2 matches 12 bases. J gave up 9 bases and V 2 bases, and 8 bases lay outside the gene matches. CDR3 length: 16 residues. Germline CDR1 reads MNHEY; CDR2 reads SMNVEV (reference sequence). CDR3 sequence: CASSLPGTSGRGEQFF. The CDR3 DNA reads TGTGCCAGCAGTTTACCTGGGACTAGCGGGCGCGGTGAGCAGTTCTTC.

This rearrangement joins TRBV15 to TRBJ2-7, with D perhaps TRBD2 (6 bases). The CDR3 is made up of 16 amino acids. Per germline, CDR1 LNHNV and CDR2 YYDKDF (reference sequence). V was cut by 5 bases and J by 2 bases, with 19 bases left in between. This CDR3 is CATSPLGGSLTYEQYF. The CDR3 nucleotides read TGTGCCACCAGCCCCCTCGGGGGATCCTTGACCTACGAGCAGTACTTC.

This chain joins TRBV19 and TRBJ1-3; no definite D call. CDR1 is LNHDA and CDR2 is SQIVND in the germline V gene (reference sequence). The CDR3 is 14 residues long. The germline V and J ends were trimmed by 7 bases and 0 bases, with 10 bases remaining between them. The CDR3 DNA reads TGTGCCAGTATTCCCGGCCTCTCTGGAAACACCATATATTTT. Its translation: CASIPGLSGNTIYF.

The CDR3 sequence is CASSIPGKASGNTIYF. The DNA for the CDR3 is TGTGCCAGTAGTATCCCGGGAAAGGCGTCCGGAAACACCATATATTTT. This chain joins TRBV19 and TRBJ1-3; D gene ambiguous. The CDR3 is 16 residues long. Germline V lookup: CDR1 LNHDA, CDR2 SQIVND (reference sequence). Trimming removed 3 bases at V and 4 bases at J, with 16 bases between.

V is TRBV7-9 and J is TRBJ1-1; D unresolved. CDR1 is SEHNR and CDR2 is FQNEAQ in the germline V gene (reference sequence). CDR3 length: 12 residues. The germline V and J ends were trimmed by 1 base and 7 bases, with 7 bases remaining between them. The CDR3 sequence is CASSLERDEAFF. The CDR3 DNA follows: TGTGCCAGCAGCTTAGAGCGCGATGAAGCTTTCTTT.

This chain connects TRBV7-2 to TRBJ2-1; D may match TRBD1 or TRBD2 (5 bases each). There are 14 residues in the CDR3. Germline V gene data show CDR1 as SGHTA and CDR2 as FQGNSA. Trimming cost V 4 bases and J 9 bases, with 16 bases left between them. CDR3 region: CASSSDGGLVEQFF. CDR3 DNA sequence: TGTGCCAGCAGCTCCGATGGGGGTCTCGTTGAGCAGTTCTTC. Full variable domain (rest looked up from reference TRBV7-2 and TRBJ2-1): GAGVSQSPSNKVTEKGKDVELRCDPISGHTALYWYRQSLGQGLEFLIYFQGNSAPDKSGLPSDRFSAERTGGSVSTLTIQRTQQEDSAVYLCASSSDGGLVEQFFGPGTRLTVL.

The J gene is TRBJ1-1, the V gene TRBV6-1, with D maybe TRBD1 (5 bases). Germline values: CDR1 MNHNS, CDR2 SASEGT. The CDR3 has 13 residues. The V and J ends lost 6 bases and 2 bases respectively, with 10 bases between them. CDR3 sequence: CASRTDSNTEAFF. The CDR3 nucleotides read TGTGCCAGCAGGACCGACAGCAACACTGAAGCTTTCTTT.

The chain employs TRBV28 and TRBJ1-1, with 7 bases that match TRBD1. CDR1 is MDHEN, CDR2 SYDVKM, per germline. The length of the CDR3 is 13 residues. Trimming removed 5 bases from V and 5 bases from J; junction bases left unmatched: 5. CDR3 amino acids: CASSRTGDTEAFF. The CDR3 bases are TGTGCCAGCAGTCGAACAGGGGATACTGAAGCTTTCTTT. The entire variable domain, with the rest obtained from reference TRBV28 and TRBJ1-1, is as follows: DVKVTQSSRYLVKRTGEKVFLECVQDMDHENMFWYRQDPGLGLRLIYFSYDVKMKEKGDIPEGYSVSREKKERFSLILESASTNQTSMYLCASSRTGDTEAFFGQGTRLTVV.

This sequence joins TRBV5-1 and TRBJ1-4; unclear D gene. Germline CDR1 and CDR2: SGHRS and YFSETQ. The CDR3 consists of 16 residues. V lost 2 bases and J lost 2, with 13 bases in between. CDR3 in DNA: TGCGCCAGCAGCTTAGGACCCAGGACGACTAATGAAAAACTGTTTTTT. Its protein product is CASSLGPRTTNEKLFF.

This clone was detected only once. V is TRBV12-5 and J is TRBJ2-7; D is undetermined. CDR1 is LGHNT and CDR2 is FRNRAP in the germline V gene. The CDR3 contains 13 residues. Deletions cut 3 bases from V and 6 bases from J, with 12 bases between. The CDR3 sequence is CASGFGLSVEQYF. In DNA, the CDR3 is TGTGCTAGTGGTTTCGGGCTTTCAGTCGAGCAGTACTTC.

The gene calls are TRBV4-1 and TRBJ2-2; no clear D. The length of the CDR3 is 16 residues. Deletions cut 2 bases from V and 5 bases from J, with 15 bases between. CDR1 and CDR2 from the germline V gene are MGHRA and YSYEKL. CDR3 amino acids: CASSQPTVMRTGELFF. DNA of the CDR3: TGCGCCAGCAGCCAACCGACCGTCATGAGAACCGGGGAGCTGTTTTTT.

The chain uses TRBV2 and TRBJ2-4; tentatively, D is TRBD1 (6 bases). Trimming took 5 bases from V and 6 from J, leaving 17 bases between them. Germline CDR1 SNHLY, CDR2 FYNNEI. The length of the CDR3 is 15 residues. Here the CDR3 reads CASSPGLTQGNIQYF. CDR3 sequence (DNA): TGTGCCAGCAGTCCCGGACTTACACAGGGAAACATTCAGTACTTC.

This sequence joins TRBV30 and TRBJ2-5; D unclear. Per the germline V gene, CDR1 is GTSNPN and CDR2 is SVGIG (reference sequence). The CDR3 length is 13 residues. Trimming pared 1 base from V and 7 bases from J, leaving 13 bases between. CDR3 protein: CAWSEGGVGTQYF. The CDR3 DNA sequence: TGTGCCTGGAGTGAAGGTGGGGTGGGGACCCAGTACTTC.

The V gene is TRBV7-2, the J gene TRBJ1-2, with D tentatively TRBD1 (5 bases). V was cut by 5 bases and J by 4 bases, with 11 bases left in between. The CDR3 is 13 amino acids. Germline-derived CDR1 and CDR2 are SGHTA and FQGNSA. The DNA of the CDR3 is TGTGCCAGCAGCCCGACAGCCACCTATGGCTACACCTTC. Protein: CASSPTATYGYTF.

V and J are TRBV11-1 and TRBJ2-1, with 9 bases lining up with TRBD2. V lost 5 bases to trimming and J lost 7 bases; unmatched junction nucleotides: 9. This CDR3 spans 15 amino acids. The V gene's germline CDR1 is SGHAT and CDR2 FQDESV (reference sequence). The CDR3 bases are TGTGCCAGCAGCCTTAGCGGGAGCATTCGAAATGAGCAGTTCTTC. This encodes CASSLSGSIRNEQFF.

The DNA of the CDR3 is TGTGCCACCAGCGGGAACAGTCGGGGCGAGCAGTACTTC. Translating gives CATSGNSRGEQYF. The V call is TRBV15, the J call TRBJ2-7, with a weak D call TRBD2 (5 bases). V lost 5 bases and J lost 6, with 14 bases in between. Germline values: CDR1 LNHNV, CDR2 YYDKDF (reference sequence). CDR3 size: 13 residues.

The chain couples TRBV5-6 to TRBJ1-1; D call uncertain. The CDR3 spans 13 residues. Germline V gene lookup returns CDR1 SGHDT and CDR2 YYEEEE. V was pared by 1 base and J by 4 bases, with 8 bases between. As DNA, the CDR3 is TGTGCCAGCAGCTTGAGAGTGCGCACTGAAGCTTTCTTT. It translates to CASSLRVRTEAFF. Full variable domain (outside the CDR3, taken from reference TRBV5-6 and TRBJ1-1): DAGVTQSPTHLIKTRGQQVTLRCSPKSGHDTVSWYQQALGQGPQFIFQYYEEEERQRGNFPDRFSGHQFPNYSSELNVNALLLGDSALYLCASSLRVRTEAFFGQGTRLTVV.

V and J are TRBV5-1 and TRBJ2-5, with 7 bases lining up with TRBD2. V lost 5 bases to trimming and J lost 5 bases; unmatched junction nucleotides: 6. From germline, CDR1 is SGHRS and CDR2 YFSETQ. The CDR3 is 13 residues long. In nucleotides, the CDR3 is TGCGCCAGCAGTAACGGGGAGGGGGAGACCCAGTACTTC. It specifies CASSNGEGETQYF.

This chain links TRBV2 with TRBJ2-7; no clear D gene. V lost 6 bases and J lost 6, with 12 bases in between. CDR1 SNHLY and CDR2 FYNNEI come from the germline V gene. This CDR3 region has 12 residues. Here the CDR3 reads CASREVEIEQYF. For the CDR3, the DNA is TGTGCCAGCAGAGAGGTGGAAATCGAGCAGTACTTC.

The chain recombines TRBV7-2 with TRBJ2-7; TRBD2 is a possible D gene (6 bases). Germline V CDR1 and CDR2: SGHTA, FQGNSA. V shed 2 bases and J shed 0 bases, with 17 bases lying between them. The CDR3 loop spans 17 amino acids. In DNA, the CDR3 is TGTGCCAGCAGCTTACGTTCGGCTAGCGTTAGCTCCTACGAGCAGTACTTC. Amino acid sequence: CASSLRSASVSSYEQYF.